Listed below are T cell receptor beta chains from one sample, sequenced in a study of T cell repertoires in cytomegalovirus infection. Their antigens remain unidentified. TCRdb fed the reads into MiXCR, producing one record per CDR3 protein. The data contain 650,000 to 900,000 distinct CDR3 sequences, approximately 32% of them singletons. The starting material was cultured CD8+ T cells from PBMCs, obtained from culture after CMV antigen stimulation. The receptors shown here come from a human donor in good health (CMV status not recorded). Some clones in this sample may be carry-over from other donors' samples. Each CDR3 is given with its conserved first and last residue. The D gene is left open where the match is weak. Clone size is given for some rows only: seen once, a few or many times, or a class if the clone is expanded.

clone_size,v_call,d_call,j_call,cdr3_aa,cdr3_nt
NA,TRBV6-8,TRBD2,TRBJ2-1,CASSYGGLPGLSGYNEQFF,TGTGCCAGCAGTTACGGGGGACTACCGGGGCTGTCCGGATACAATGAGCAGTTCTTC
few,TRBV27,TRBD2,TRBJ2-2,CASSSPGGYTGELFF,TGTGCCAGCAGTTCCCCCGGGGGGTACACCGGGGAGCTGTTTTTT
few,TRBV5-6,TRBD1,TRBJ2-7,CASSWGQGSYEQYF,TGTGCCAGCAGCTGGGGACAGGGCTCCTACGAGCAGTACTTC
NA,TRBV29-1,NA,TRBJ2-6,CSVEDLASSGANVLTF,TGCAGCGTTGAAGATCTGGCCTCCTCTGGGGCCAACGTCCTGACTTTC
NA,TRBV14,NA,TRBJ1-5,CASSPGGAGGQPQHF,TGTGCCAGCAGCCCCGGAGGGGCCGGAGGTCAGCCCCAGCATTTT
NA,TRBV2,NA,TRBJ2-5,CASKGGRETQYF,TGTGCCAGCAAGGGGGGCAGGGAGACCCAGTACTTC
few,TRBV20-1,NA,TRBJ2-2,CSAWYGGTGELFF,TGCAGTGCTTGGTACGGGGGAACCGGGGAGCTGTTTTTT
few,TRBV5-8,NA,TRBJ1-5,CASSPGPGPQHF,TGTGCCAGCAGCCCTGGGCCGGGGCCCCAGCATTTT
NA,TRBV6-5,TRBD2,TRBJ2-1,CASSYLGGGSSYNEQFF,TGTGCCAGCAGTTACCTCGGCGGGGGGAGCTCCTACAATGAGCAGTTCTTC
many,TRBV4-1,NA,TRBJ1-1,CASSQERRDTEAFF,TGCGCCAGCAGCCAAGAACGAAGAGACACTGAAGCTTTCTTT
NA,TRBV24-1,NA,TRBJ2-2,CATSDPPGGRTGELFF,TGTGCCACCAGTGATCCACCTGGGGGAAGAACCGGGGAGCTGTTTTTT
once,TRBV19,TRBD2,TRBJ2-1,CASNFGGTINEQFF,TGTGCCAGTAACTTCGGGGGGACGATCAATGAGCAGTTCTTC
NA,TRBV7-9,TRBD1,TRBJ1-2,CASSIGTAAGYTF,TGTGCCAGCAGCATCGGGACAGCCGCTGGCTACACCTTC
many,TRBV12-3/TRBV12-4,TRBD1,TRBJ1-1,CASSSSTGDFTEAFF,TGTGCCAGCAGCTCCTCGACAGGGGATTTCACTGAAGCTTTCTTT
once,TRBV6-5,TRBD2,TRBJ2-3,CASSYTSDNTDTQYF,TGTGCCAGCAGTTATACTAGCGACAACACAGATACGCAGTATTTT
few,TRBV19,NA,TRBJ2-1,CASSIPGALNNEQFF,TGTGCCAGTAGTATTCCGGGGGCTTTGAATAATGAGCAGTTCTTC
NA,TRBV19,TRBD1,TRBJ2-2,CASSYRGPPTGELFF,TGTGCCAGTAGTTACAGGGGGCCCCCGACCGGGGAGCTGTTTTTT
NA,TRBV28,NA,TRBJ2-5,CASTKGEGVYTETQYF,TGTGCCAGCACAAAAGGGGAAGGGGTATATACGGAGACCCAGTACTTC
NA,TRBV12-3/TRBV12-4,TRBD2,TRBJ2-5,CASSHSAGIETQYF,TGTGCCAGCAGCCACTCAGCGGGGATAGAGACCCAGTACTTC
NA,TRBV4-2,NA,TRBJ2-1,CASSQDVTGVNEQFF,TGTGCCAGCAGCCAAGATGTGACCGGGGTCAATGAGCAGTTCTTC
NA,TRBV4-1,NA,TRBJ1-3,CASSKDRSSGNTIYF,TGCGCCAGCAGCAAAGACCGATCCTCTGGAAACACCATATATTTT
NA,TRBV4-1,NA,TRBJ2-4,CASSQVPTAQLAKNIQYF,TGCGCCAGCAGCCAAGTTCCCACGGCGCAACTAGCCAAAAACATTCAGTACTTC
few,TRBV20-1,TRBD2,TRBJ2-1,CSAKISGLAGGPYYFEQFF,TGCAGTGCTAAGATTTCGGGACTAGCGGGGGGGCCATATTACTTTGAGCAGTTCTTC
NA,TRBV29-1,NA,TRBJ2-1,CSVRGRTSRGSPSSYNEQFF,TGCAGCGTTCGGGGCCGTACTAGCCGGGGGTCCCCTAGCTCCTACAATGAGCAGTTCTTC
NA,TRBV19,NA,TRBJ2-4,CASSTGQFGLPYTYF,TGTGCCAGTAGTACCGGACAGTTTGGGCTCCCTTACACGTACTTC
NA,TRBV27,NA,TRBJ2-1,CASSLSTVPYNEQFF,TGTGCCAGCAGTTTATCAACAGTCCCCTACAATGAGCAGTTCTTC